The 7 T cell receptor beta chains below all came from one sample that was sequenced in a study of T cells in Graves' hyperthyroidism and ophthalmopathy. Amplification of TCR beta CDR3 regions used RNA as the template. Carried out on the TCR CDR3, a first-round RT-PCR used the HTBI primer set. TCRdb fed the multiplex PCR reads into MiXCR, producing one record per CDR3 protein. The sample carries around 600,000 distinct CDR3 sequences, about 16% recorded once. Sequences were obtained from blood. Every receptor here comes from a woman aged 40-49 years with Graves' ophthalmopathy.

In this sample, this clonotype turned up many times. The chain employs TRBV2 and TRBJ2-2, with D perhaps matching TRBD1 or TRBD2 (5 bases each). The ends were cut back, 7 bases at V and 0 bases at J, with 9 bases in the middle. The germline V gene encodes CDR1 SNHLY and CDR2 FYNNEI. This CDR3 spans 14 amino acids. In DNA form, the CDR3 reads TGTGCCAGCACCGGGGCTACGAACACCGGGGAGCTGTTTTTT. Protein: CASTGATNTGELFF.

The table lists this clonotype with many counts. This chain links TRBV13 with TRBJ1-1; D unresolved. Germline assignment: CDR1 PRHDT and CDR2 FYEKMQ (reference sequence). The length of the CDR3 is 13 residues. Deletions cut 3 bases from V and 10 bases from J, with 15 bases between. The CDR3: CASSLPHHPGAFF. The DNA for the CDR3 is TGTGCCAGCAGCTTGCCTCATCACCCGGGAGCTTTCTTT.

This clonotype was found many times. V is TRBV12-3 or TRBV12-4 and J is TRBJ2-1; the D gene is possibly TRBD2 (6 bases). The CDR3 contains 14 residues. Trimming shortened V by 3 bases and J by 7 bases, and 13 bases separated the two germline ends. CDR3 nucleotide sequence: TGTGCCAGCAGTTTCGGACTAAGGGGAAATGAGCAGTTCTTC. Its protein is CASSFGLRGNEQFF.

The table lists this clonotype with a few counts. This chain joins TRBV19 and TRBJ1-5; 10 nucleotides line up with TRBD1. Trimming cost V 8 bases and J 6 bases; bases outside gene matches: 4. The CDR3 extends over 13 amino acids. Germline CDR1 LNHDA, CDR2 SQIVND (reference sequence). Here the CDR3 reads CASETGGGQPQHF. The CDR3 DNA is TGTGCCAGTGAGACAGGGGGCGGTCAGCCCCAGCATTTT.

This clonotype has just a few counts. The V and J genes are TRBV14 and TRBJ2-7; D remains unclear. This CDR3 comprises 18 residues. V lost 1 base to trimming and J lost 1 base, with 20 bases between them. Germline-derived CDR1 and CDR2 are SGHDN and FVKESK. The CDR3 DNA sequence: TGTGCCAGCAGCCAAGGACCCCACACGGCGATTTGGTCCTACGAGCAGTACTTC. It specifies CASSQGPHTAIWSYEQYF.

In this sample, this clonotype turned up many times. The chain uses TRBV7-8 and TRBJ1-2, with 8 bases lining up with TRBD1. The CDR3 contains 14 residues. Germline CDR1 reads SGHVS; CDR2 reads FQNEAQ. V gave up 1 base and J gave up 5 bases; unmatched junction bases: 3. CDR3 sequence reads: CASSLDRGTYGYTF. CDR3 in DNA: TGTGCCAGCAGCTTAGACAGGGGGACTTATGGCTACACCTTC.

The rearrangement uses TRBV12-3 or TRBV12-4 and TRBJ2-3; D tentatively fits TRBD1 or TRBD2 (5 bases each). The CDR3 length is 15 residues. Trimming removed 3 bases from V and 2 bases from J, with 12 bases in between. CDR3 region: CASSFPGTLTDTQYF. CDR3 sequence (DNA): TGTGCCAGCAGTTTCCCCGGGACCCTCACAGATACGCAGTATTTT.